This TCR beta chain stems from a study of graft-versus-host responses after intestinal transplantation. Sequencing was performed with immunoSEQ multiplex PCR; in TCRdb, only in-frame clones are kept and a portion is missing. The sample holds fewer than 85,000 clones, approximately 93% seen once. To note about this clone: Its antigen is unidentified.

The clonotype was recovered from a human donor who received an intestinal transplant. Source: unstimulated CD8+ T cells sorted from spleen or lymph node cells, taken before intestinal transplant.

CDR3 nucleotide sequence: TGCGCCAGCAGCTTGGCTCTGGACAGTATGGAGACCCAGTACTTC. It codes for CASSLALDSMETQYF. The rearrangement uses TRBV5-1 and TRBJ2-5; D possibly corresponds to TRBD1 (6 bases). The CDR3 loop spans 15 amino acids. Germline CDR1 reads SGHRS; CDR2 reads YFSETQ. Between the trimmed V and J ends, which lost 0 bases and 5 bases, there was a span of 14 bases. Looking up the rest from reference TRBV5-1 and TRBJ2-5 gives the full variable domain: KAGVTQTPRYLIKTRGQQVTLSCSPISGHRSVSWYQQTPGQGLQFLFEYFSETQRNKGNFPGRFSGRQFSNSRSEMNVSTLELGDSALYLCASSLALDSMETQYFGPGTRLLVL.